This is a list of T cell receptor beta chains from one sample in a study of response to subunit inactivated influenza vaccine. Each CDR3 protein is one row after TCRdb ran MiXCR on the RT-PCR reads. This sample has 500,000 to 700,000 distinct CDR3 sequences, with 20% to 25% found just once. These data also formed part of another study, on T cells expressing NK-cell markers.

Sample: CD4+ T cells sorted from PBMCs, taken roughly 12 days after vaccination. All receptors derive from a man between 50 and 59 years old who received an inactivated influenza vaccine. CDR3s include the opening cysteine and the closing phenylalanine or tryptophan. D genes are given only for firm matches. The size field is filled for only some rows; it gives once, few, many or a size class.

cdr3_nt	cdr3_aa	clone_size	d_call	v_call	j_call
TGTGCCAGCAGTTACGAGGGGTCCTATAATTCACCCCTCCACTTT	CASSYEGSYNSPLHF	few	.	TRBV6-2/TRBV6-3	TRBJ1-6
TGTGCCAGCAGCGTAGCCGGCAGGGGGGATGAAAAACTGTTTTTT	CASSVAGRGDEKLFF	.	TRBD1	TRBV9	TRBJ1-4
TGTGCCAGCAGGGGACTTGGCGGGAGTAGGAATGAGCAGTTCTTC	CASRGLGGSRNEQFF	.	TRBD2	TRBV25-1	TRBJ2-1
TGTGCCAGCAGCTTGGACAGGGTCGCAGATACGCAGTATTTT	CASSLDRVADTQYF	many	TRBD1	TRBV7-8	TRBJ2-3
TGTGCCAGTAGTATGGTGCCAGGGAAGCAGCCCCAGCATTTT	CASSMVPGKQPQHF	.	.	TRBV19	TRBJ1-5
TGTGCCAGCAGCCAATTCCCGGGTGTGGCCTCCTACAATGAGCAGTTCTTT	CASSQFPGVASYNEQFF	.	.	TRBV14	TRBJ2-1
TGTGCCAGCAGTTACGGGGACACTTCATACGAGCAGTACTTC	CASSYGDTSYEQYF	.	.	TRBV6-5	TRBJ2-7
TGTGCCAGCACCGAAACCGGGGGAGACACTGAAGCTTTCTTT	CASTETGGDTEAFF	few	.	TRBV6-1	TRBJ1-1
TGCAGTGCTAGACCGCAGGTTACCGGGGAGCTGTTTTTT	CSARPQVTGELFF	.	.	TRBV20-1	TRBJ2-2
TGTGCCAGCAGCTTTTCCCCAGGTTACGAGCAGTACTTC	CASSFSPGYEQYF	.	.	TRBV11-2	TRBJ2-7
TGTGCCAGCAGTCGTCTCACTAGCGGGAGGGGCAATGAGCAGTTCTTC	CASSRLTSGRGNEQFF	.	TRBD2	TRBV27	TRBJ2-1
TGTGCCAGCAGTCCCCTCGAGCGAACAAGCAATGAGCAGTTCTTC	CASSPLERTSNEQFF	many	.	TRBV28	TRBJ2-1
TGCAGCGTCCGGACTGGGGAGTACGAGCAGTGCTTC	CSVRTGEYEQCF	.	.	TRBV29-1	TRBJ2-7
TGTGCCAGCAGTTCCAGGGCGGGGGGGGGCACCGGGGAGCTGTTTTTT	CASSSRAGGGTGELFF	.	TRBD2	TRBV7-2	TRBJ2-2
TGCGCCAGCAGCTCTCGGACAGGGGGCAGCGACGAGCAGTACTTC	CASSSRTGGSDEQYF	.	TRBD1	TRBV5-1	TRBJ2-7
TGTGCCAGCAGCCAAGGAAGGGACGAGCAGTACTTC	CASSQGRDEQYF	.	.	TRBV3-1	TRBJ2-7
TGTGCCAGCGGCGTGACAGACAATCAGCCCCAGCATTTT	CASGVTDNQPQHF	.	.	TRBV16	TRBJ1-5
TGTGCCAGCTCACCACCGGGGGTACAGCACTATGGCTACACCTTC	CASSPPGVQHYGYTF	.	.	TRBV18	TRBJ1-2
TGCGCCAGCAGCTTGGTTTCGGATGGGACCGGGGAGCTGTTTTTT	CASSLVSDGTGELFF	.	.	TRBV5-1	TRBJ2-2
TGTGCCAGCAGCCTCGGGGGGGGGACGGAGACCCAGTACTTC	CASSLGGGTETQYF	many	TRBD2	TRBV12-3/TRBV12-4	TRBJ2-5
TGCGCCAGCAGCGCTCGGACACCGATGAACACTGAAGCTTTCTTT	CASSARTPMNTEAFF	.	.	TRBV5-1	TRBJ1-1
TGTGCCAGCAGCTTAGGTACAGGGAGGGGCCAGCCCCAGCATTTT	CASSLGTGRGQPQHF	once	.	TRBV7-9	TRBJ1-5
TGTGCCATCAGTGATGGACAAGAGACCCAGTACTTC	CAISDGQETQYF	.	.	TRBV10-3	TRBJ2-5
TGCGCCAGCAGCCAACCAGGGGAGTACACTGAAGCTTTCTTT	CASSQPGEYTEAFF	.	.	TRBV4-3	TRBJ1-1
TGTGCCAGCAGTGTTCCTAGAGGTGAGCAGTTCTTC	CASSVPRGEQFF	.	.	TRBV27	TRBJ2-1
TGTGCCAGCAGTTACCCGAGGACAGGACACTACGAGCAGTACTTC	CASSYPRTGHYEQYF	.	TRBD1	TRBV6-2/TRBV6-3	TRBJ2-7
TGTGCCAGCTCACCACGGCAGGGTGTAGGCGAGCAGTACTTC	CASSPRQGVGEQYF	few	.	TRBV18	TRBJ2-7
TGTGCCAGCAGCTTAGCTAGCGGGGGGCAGGACGAGCAGTACTTC	CASSLASGGQDEQYF	once	TRBD2	TRBV7-4	TRBJ2-7
TGTGCCAGCAGCCCGGCTGGGCAGTCAGAGACCCAGTACTTC	CASSPAGQSETQYF	few	.	TRBV11-2	TRBJ2-5
TGTGCCAGCAGCCCGGTGGAGGTCGATGAGCAGTTCTTC	CASSPVEVDEQFF	.	.	TRBV5-4	TRBJ2-1
TGTGCCATCAGTGAGTCGGGGGCGACCTACGAGCAGTACTTC	CAISESGATYEQYF	few	.	TRBV10-3	TRBJ2-7
TGTGCCAGCAGCGCGAGCGGGTCACCCACAGATACGCAGTATTTT	CASSASGSPTDTQYF	few	.	TRBV7-2	TRBJ2-3
TGCGCCAGCAGCTTGTCAGGGTTTACCTACAATGAGCAGTTCTTC	CASSLSGFTYNEQFF	.	.	TRBV5-1	TRBJ2-1
TGCGCCAGCAGCCCGCTAGTAGATACTAGCGCAGATACGCAGTATTTT	CASSPLVDTSADTQYF	.	TRBD2	TRBV5-1	TRBJ2-3
TGTGCCAGCTCGTCGACTAGTTCAGATACGCAGTATTTT	CASSSTSSDTQYF	.	.	TRBV18	TRBJ2-3
TGCAGTGCTAGAGTCGTTACCAGCACAGATACGCAGTATTTT	CSARVVTSTDTQYF	.	.	TRBV20-1	TRBJ2-3
TGTGCCAGCATTTACCGGAGAAACACCGGGGAGCTGTTTTTT	CASIYRRNTGELFF	.	.	TRBV6-2/TRBV6-3	TRBJ2-2
TGTGCCAGCAGCCCCGGACGAAAAGTGGAGACCCAGTACTTC	CASSPGRKVETQYF	.	.	TRBV4-2	TRBJ2-5
TGTGCCAGCAGCCCTCCGACTATATCCGGGGAGCTGTTTTTT	CASSPPTISGELFF	.	.	TRBV3-1	TRBJ2-2
TGTGCCAGCAGTCGGACTAGCGGGTGGAGCACAGATACGCAGTATTTT	CASSRTSGWSTDTQYF	few	TRBD2	TRBV2	TRBJ2-3
TGTGCCAGCAGCTTAGGAGGGGGGGGGATTGGCAATGAGCAGTTCTTC	CASSLGGGGIGNEQFF	.	.	TRBV7-6	TRBJ2-1
TGTGCCAGCAGCTTTCGCGGGAGTGAGACCCAGTACTTC	CASSFRGSETQYF	few	TRBD2	TRBV7-2	TRBJ2-5
TGCAGCGAGAAGAATGCGGGAGATACGCAGTATTTT	CSEKNAGDTQYF	few	.	TRBV29-1	TRBJ2-3
TGTGCCAGCAGTGAAGACTGGGACACCGGGGAGCTGTTTTTT	CASSEDWDTGELFF	few	.	TRBV25-1	TRBJ2-2
TGTGCCAGCAGCCGATTCGGGACTGGCCTACACAACACCGGGGAGCTGTTTTTT	CASSRFGTGLHNTGELFF	few	.	TRBV7-8	TRBJ2-2
TGTGCCAGCAGCCAAGAAAATCTGGCGCTCCAGAACGAGCAGTACTTC	CASSQENLALQNEQYF	.	.	TRBV3-1	TRBJ2-7
TGCAGTGCTAGAGATAGACAGGGGAGTTTCGGTGAAAAACTGTTTTTT	CSARDRQGSFGEKLFF	.	TRBD1	TRBV20-1	TRBJ1-4
TGTGCCTTGGGGGGGGCCAAGGCAGAGACCCAGTACTTC	CALGGAKAETQYF	.	.	TRBV5-4	TRBJ2-5